The 32 T cell receptor beta chains listed next were all sequenced from one sample in a study of shared clonotypes between healthy human individuals. Generated by immunoSEQ multiplex PCR, the TCRdb table keeps only in-frame clones and is missing some. The data contain millions of clones, more than 80% of them seen just once; the ten biggest clones take up under 0.15%. The sequencing sample was made of naive CD4+ T cells sorted from blood. Subset here: CD45RA+ positively selected. All receptors derive from a man aged 18 to 29 in good health.

Points on this clone: Other DNA variants within this sample encode the same CDR3. The CDR3 DNA reads TGCGCCAGCAGCTTTAGGCAGGGGAGTACTGAAGCTTTCTTT. Translated, it gives CASSFRQGSTEAFF. This sequence joins TRBV5-1 and TRBJ1-1; D may be TRBD1 (6 bases). Germline V CDR1 and CDR2: SGHRS, YFSETQ. This CDR3 has 14 residues. Trimming pared 2 bases from V and 5 bases from J, leaving 13 bases between.

The chain combines TRBV27 with TRBJ2-2; 11 nucleotides match TRBD2. The germline V gene has CDR1 MNHEY and CDR2 SMNVEV (reference sequence). The ends lost 3 bases at V and 5 bases at J; junction bases unmatched: 8. The CDR3 runs to 17 residues. The CDR3 DNA is TGTGCCAGCAGTTTGAGGGTAGCGGGGGGGCCTACCGGGGAGCTGTTTTTT. Translated, it gives CASSLRVAGGPTGELFF.

The chain carries TRBV6-5 and TRBJ2-7; 7 bases fit TRBD2. The CDR3 runs 14 residues. J gave up 4 bases and V 2 bases, and 5 bases lay outside the gene matches. Germline assignment: CDR1 MNHEY and CDR2 SVGAGI. In nucleotides, the CDR3 is TGTGCCAGCAGTTACCGCGGGAGTAGATACGAGCAGTACTTC. Its protein is CASSYRGSRYEQYF.

The chain employs TRBV25-1 and TRBJ2-1, with 9 bases matching TRBD2. This CDR3 region has 15 residues. Germline V gives CDR1 MGHDK, CDR2 SYGVNS. V shed 7 bases, J shed 5 bases, and the junction held 9 bases outside the gene matches. The chain's CDR3 is CASTLSAGGHNEQFF. CDR3 sequence (DNA): TGTGCCAGCACCTTGTCGGCGGGAGGGCACAATGAGCAGTTCTTC.

The chain is built from TRBV2 and TRBJ1-2, with TRBD1 matching 7 bases. This CDR3 region has 14 residues. V was clipped by 0 bases and J by 2 bases; unmatched bases: 0. From germline, CDR1 is SNHLY and CDR2 FYNNEI. The CDR3 loop reads CASSEAGQNYGYTF. CDR3 bases: TGTGCCAGCAGTGAAGCGGGACAGAACTATGGCTACACCTTC. Based on the CDR3 plus reference TRBV2 and TRBJ1-2, the full variable domain is EPEVTQTPSHQVTQMGQEVILRCVPISNHLYFYWYRQILGQKVEFLVSFYNNEISEKSEIFDDQFSVERPDGSNFTLKIRSTKLEDSAMYFCASSEAGQNYGYTFGSGTRLTVV.

This chain connects TRBV5-1 to TRBJ2-3, with 9 bases that match TRBD1. Trimming removed 2 bases from V and 1 base from J; junction bases left unmatched: 11. Germline V gives CDR1 SGHRS, CDR2 YFSETQ. This CDR3 contains 18 residues. The CDR3 nucleotides are TGCGCCAGCAGCTTCTCCCCAAACAGGGGGCAGGGCACAGATACGCAGTATTTT. It yields the protein CASSFSPNRGQGTDTQYF.

The V gene is TRBV4-2, the J gene TRBJ1-6; the D gene is possibly TRBD1 (6 bases). Between the trimmed V and J ends, which lost 0 bases and 7 bases, there was a span of 10 bases. The germline CDR1 and CDR2 sequences are LGHNA and YNFKEQ. The CDR3 has 15 amino acids. The CDR3 loop reads CASSQELGANSPLHF. CDR3 DNA: TGTGCCAGCAGCCAAGAGTTGGGGGCCAATTCACCCCTCCACTTT.

The chain joins TRBV18 to TRBJ1-6; TRBD1 matches 7 bases. This CDR3 spans 17 amino acids. The V gene end was trimmed by 3 bases and the J gene end by 4 bases; junction bases not matched to a gene: 9. Germline CDR1 is KGHSH and CDR2 is LQKENI. The CDR3 reads CASSPSTGQLYNSPLHF. DNA for the CDR3: TGTGCCAGCTCACCTTCTACGGGACAGTTGTATAATTCACCCCTCCACTTT.

This clone was counted once. The chain has TRBV10-3 and TRBJ1-1; D unresolved. Trimming left V 1 base short and J 0 bases short, with 3 bases between. Germline lookup yields CDR1 ENHRY and CDR2 SYGVKD. The CDR3 has 13 residues. In nucleotides, the CDR3 is TGTGCCATCAGTGAGTTAGTGAACACTGAAGCTTTCTTT. Its protein is CAISELVNTEAFF.

This sequence joins TRBV7-2 and TRBJ2-7; TRBD2 agrees at 10 bases. The CDR3 consists of 18 residues. V dropped 1 base and J dropped 3; count of bases not matched to a gene: 12. The germline V gene encodes CDR1 SGHTA and CDR2 FQGNSA. CDR3 sequence: CASSLGLAGAFDFYEQYF. The DNA of the CDR3 is TGTGCCAGCAGCTTAGGGCTAGCGGGAGCGTTTGATTTCTACGAGCAGTACTTC.

The chain links TRBV11-3 to TRBJ2-5; tentatively, D is TRBD2 (5 bases). Germline V gene lookup returns CDR1 SGHNT and CDR2 YENEEA. Trimming removed 8 bases from V and 2 bases from J, with 18 bases in between. There are 15 residues in the CDR3. In DNA, the CDR3 is TGTGCCAGCGCCCAAAGCGGTAAAGGGCAAGAGACCCAGTACTTC. Residues: CASAQSGKGQETQYF.

This clone was counted once. V gene TRBV9 combines with J gene TRBJ2-5, with a possible D match to TRBD2 (7 bases). Trimming cost V 1 base and J 5 bases, with 9 bases left between them. The CDR3 extends over 13 amino acids. CDR1 and CDR2 from the germline V gene are SGDLS and YYNGEE. The CDR3 DNA reads TGTGCCAGCAGCGTACGGGGGGCCGAGACCCAGTACTTC. This encodes CASSVRGAETQYF.

The chain is built from TRBV4-1 and TRBJ2-3, with D tentatively TRBD1 (6 bases). The germline CDR1 and CDR2 sequences are MGHRA and YSYEKL. The CDR3 is made up of 16 amino acids. V was shortened by 4 bases and J by 7 bases, with 21 bases between the two germline ends. CDR3 DNA sequence: TGCGCCAGCAGCCCCATTGGGTGGGACATAACCCATACGCAGTATTTT. It is translated as CASSPIGWDITHTQYF.

J is TRBJ1-4 and V is TRBV27; D is ambiguous. V gave up 10 bases and J gave up 8 bases, with 23 bases separating them. This CDR3 is 15 amino acids long. The germline V gene has CDR1 MNHEY and CDR2 SMNVEV (reference sequence). This CDR3 is CANLRRFAAGEKLFF. In DNA, the CDR3 is TGTGCCAATCTAAGAAGATTCGCAGCCGGGGAAAAACTGTTTTTT.

The V gene is TRBV18, the J gene TRBJ2-5, with unresolved D. The J call could be wrong; TRBJ2-7 is a better fit for the DNA end. CDR1 and CDR2 from the germline V gene are KGHSH and LQKENI. This CDR3 has 14 residues. In DNA form, the CDR3 reads TGTGCCAGCTCACCGCCAACATTATCCTACGAGCAGTACTTC. It encodes CASSPPTLSYEQYF.

As concerns this clone: The same CDR3 also results from other DNA sequences found in this sample. The chain carries TRBV30 and TRBJ2-7; no firm D call. The CDR3 spans 11 residues. V was pared by 1 base and J by 7 bases, with 8 bases between. Germline CDR1 and CDR2: GTSNPN and SVGIG (reference sequence). The CDR3 DNA reads as TGTGCCTGGAGTGGGGCTGGAGAGCAGTACTTC. Translated: CAWSGAGEQYF.

CDR3 in DNA: TGCAGTGCTAGAGTAGGCAGGGGGCAGTACTTC. Translated, it gives CSARVGRGQYF. This chain connects TRBV20-1 to TRBJ2-7; perhaps TRBD1 as D (6 bases). The length of the CDR3 is 11 residues. Germline V gene sequence: CDR1 DFQATT, CDR2 SNEGSKA (reference sequence). V was cut by 1 base and J by 9 bases, with 10 bases left in between.

This clone was counted only a few times. This chain uses TRBV9 with TRBJ1-1; unclear D gene. CDR1 is SGDLS, CDR2 YYNGEE, per germline. This CDR3 comprises 14 residues. V was pared by 0 bases and J by 3 bases, with 9 bases between. CDR3 residues: CASSVDTHYTEAFF. The CDR3 region has the DNA TGTGCCAGCAGCGTAGACACCCACTACACTGAAGCTTTCTTT.

This clone was detected once. The CDR3, as DNA: TGTGCCATCAGTGGGAAAGCGGGGACTAGCACAGATACGCAGTATTTT. Its translation: CAISGKAGTSTDTQYF. The V gene is TRBV10-3, the J gene TRBJ2-3; 7 bases agree with TRBD2. The CDR3 length is 16 residues. Germline V lookup: CDR1 ENHRY, CDR2 SYGVKD. The ends lost 4 bases at V and 0 bases at J; junction bases unmatched: 7.

The V call is TRBV19, the J call TRBJ2-7, with D unclear. CDR3 size: 13 residues. V was cut by 0 bases and J by 7 bases, with 10 bases left in between. The germline V gene has CDR1 LNHDA and CDR2 SQIVND (reference sequence). The CDR3 here is CASSIEGLGEQYF. The CDR3 DNA is TGTGCCAGTAGTATAGAGGGTCTCGGGGAGCAGTACTTC.

With regard to this clone: The same CDR3 can be traced to other DNA sequences in this sample. This chain connects TRBV30 to TRBJ1-4; no clear D. Germline assignment: CDR1 GTSNPN and CDR2 SVGIG (reference sequence). The CDR3 spans 12 residues. V lost 0 bases, J lost 5 bases, and 4 bases lay in between. The CDR3 protein is CAWSVRNEKLFF. The DNA for the CDR3 is TGTGCCTGGAGTGTTCGGAATGAAAAACTGTTTTTT. Looking up the rest from reference TRBV30 and TRBJ1-4 gives the full variable domain: SQTIHQWPATLVQPVGSPLSLECTVEGTSNPNLYWYRQAAGRGLQLLFYSVGIGQISSEVPQNLSASRPQDRQFILSSKKLLLSDSGFYLCAWSVRNEKLFFGSGTQLSVL.

This clone came up once. The chain uses TRBV5-1 and TRBJ1-2; D remains unclear. Per the germline V gene, CDR1 is SGHRS and CDR2 is YFSETQ. V was shortened by 0 bases and J by 0 bases, with 12 bases between the two germline ends. This CDR3 comprises 16 residues. The CDR3 loop reads CASSLVPERTNYGYTF. The CDR3 DNA reads as TGCGCCAGCAGCTTGGTTCCAGAGAGGACTAACTATGGCTACACCTTC.

The genes are TRBV30 and TRBJ2-3, with 9 positions matching TRBD2. The V segment lost 3 bases and the J segment 7 bases; nucleotides outside the gene matches: 8. This CDR3 is 14 amino acids long. CDR1 and CDR2 (germline): GTSNPN, SVGIG (reference sequence). CDR3 DNA: TGTGCCTGGAGATATAGCGGGAGCGCGTATACGCAGTATTTT. This codes for CAWRYSGSAYTQYF.

The chain combines TRBV11-2 with TRBJ2-7, with 11 bases aligning to TRBD2. The CDR3 contains 16 residues. With 1 base clipped from V and 5 bases from J, the junction kept 7 bases outside the gene matches. Germline V CDR1 and CDR2: SGHAT, FQNNGV. CDR3 sequence (DNA): TGTGCCAGCAGCTTAGCATCTAGCGGGGGGTTCCACGAGCAGTACTTC. Its protein is CASSLASSGGFHEQYF. The complete variable domain, with remaining parts taken from reference TRBV11-2 and TRBJ2-7, reads EAGVAQSPRYKIIEKRQSVAFWCNPISGHATLYWYQQILGQGPKLLIQFQNNGVVDDSQLPKDRFSAERLKGVDSTLKIQPAKLEDSAVYLCASSLASSGGFHEQYFGPGTRLTVT.

The chain is built from TRBV12-5 and TRBJ2-1, with D possibly TRBD2 on 6 matching bases. The CDR3 spans 18 residues. The ends were cut back, 0 bases at V and 0 bases at J, with 15 bases in the middle. Germline values: CDR1 LGHNT, CDR2 FRNRAP. CDR3 bases: TGTGCTAGTGGTTTGGTACCATGGGCGGGGAGCTCCTACAATGAGCAGTTCTTC. Protein product: CASGLVPWAGSSYNEQFF. The entire variable domain, with the rest obtained from reference TRBV12-5 and TRBJ2-1, is as follows: DARVTQTPRHKVTEMGQEVTMRCQPILGHNTVFWYRQTMMQGLELLAYFRNRAPLDDSGMPKDRFSAEMPDATLATLKIQPSEPRDSAVYFCASGLVPWAGSSYNEQFFGPGTRLTVL.

J is TRBJ2-7 and V is TRBV18; D remains ambiguous. Germline V gene sequence: CDR1 KGHSH, CDR2 LQKENI. V lost 5 bases, J lost 1 base, and 15 bases lay in between. CDR3 length: 15 residues. In DNA, the CDR3 is TGTGCCAGCTCAGAAGGAGCAGGAAAATCCTACGAGCAGTACTTC. The encoded protein is CASSEGAGKSYEQYF.

The rearrangement links TRBV4-1 to TRBJ2-1; 10 positions match TRBD1. After removal of 5 bases from V and 5 bases from J, the junction contained 12 bases not matched to a gene. Germline assignment: CDR1 MGHRA and CDR2 YSYEKL. The CDR3 consists of 17 residues. As DNA, the CDR3 is TGCGCCAGCAGCAAGCGAACCGGGACAGGGGTTAACAATGAGCAGTTCTTC. This gives the protein CASSKRTGTGVNNEQFF.

The rearrangement links TRBV6-1 to TRBJ1-2; 8 nucleotides line up with TRBD1. V lost 6 bases and J lost 6; bases outside the gene matches: 6. The CDR3 sequence is 13 residues long. The germline V gene has CDR1 MNHNS and CDR2 SASEGT. CDR3 nucleotides: TGTGCCAGCAGGACCACAGGGGGAAATGGCTACACCTTC. Its protein is CASRTTGGNGYTF.

The chain has TRBV6-6 and TRBJ2-7; TRBD2 is a possible D gene (7 bases). The V end lost 7 bases, the J end lost 1 base, and 14 bases lay between the germline ends. The CDR3 sequence is 14 residues long. Per germline, CDR1 MNHNY and CDR2 SVGAGI (reference sequence). The CDR3 here is CASTQGGVSYEQYF. The CDR3 DNA follows: TGTGCCAGCACCCAAGGGGGGGTGTCCTACGAGCAGTACTTC.

The chain uses TRBV10-3 and TRBJ2-4; D is possibly TRBD2 (5 bases). Trimming removed 11 bases at V and 6 bases at J, with 17 bases between. This CDR3 has 13 amino acids. Germline CDR1 reads ENHRY; CDR2 reads SYGVKD. This CDR3 is CASAEGSGNIQYF. CDR3 DNA: TGTGCCTCCGCTGAAGGGAGTGGAAACATTCAGTACTTC.

The genes are TRBV7-2 and TRBJ2-7, with D possibly TRBD2 on 6 matching bases. The CDR3 is 14 amino acids. Per germline, CDR1 SGHTA and CDR2 FQGNSA. V lost 3 bases to trimming and J lost 2 bases, with 11 bases between them. CDR3 in DNA: TGTGCCAGCAGCTTCGGGGGTTCAACCTACGAGCAGTACTTC. Its protein is CASSFGGSTYEQYF.

V usage is TRBV10-3 and J usage is TRBJ2-1, with D unresolved. The ends were cut back, 6 bases at V and 10 bases at J, with 10 bases in the middle. The germline V gene encodes CDR1 ENHRY and CDR2 SYGVKD. This CDR3 has 11 amino acids. In nucleotides, the CDR3 is TGTGCCATCAGCAGTTTAAACGAGCAGTTCTTC. It specifies CAISSLNEQFF.